The 21 T cell receptor beta chains presented below share a single source sample, sequenced in a study of post-analysis software for immune sequencing data. Findings and caveats of the study: Relative to controls, patients had about 5 TRBV segments at higher frequency, with TRBV5-6, TRBV5-1 and TRBV20-1 among these.

These TCRs' antigens remain unknown. Prepared libraries of TCR beta cDNA carried unique molecular identifiers. One entry per CDR3 protein results from TCRdb running MiXCR on the PCR reads. The data contain roughly 620,000 distinct CDR3 sequences, about 44% of them singletons. The specimen sequenced was blood. These receptors all stem from a girl aged 5-17 years with multiple sclerosis.

This clonotype came up a few times. V is TRBV7-8 and J is TRBJ2-5, with D tentatively TRBD1 or TRBD2 (5 bases each). CDR3 size: 16 residues. V dropped 5 bases and J dropped 3 bases, with 19 bases sitting between them. The germline CDR1 and CDR2 sequences are SGHVS and FQNEAQ. Written as DNA, the CDR3 is TGTGCCAGCAGCGCCAGACCGGGACCAGTCAAAGAGACCCAGTACTTC. Amino acid sequence: CASSARPGPVKETQYF.

Comment on this clonotype: This may be a read error: a much more frequent sequence differs by one nucleotide. This chain links TRBV7-8 with TRBJ2-7; D is uncertain. Trimming removed 5 bases from V and 7 bases from J, with 9 bases in between. This CDR3 contains 11 residues. Germline loops: CDR1 SGHVS, CDR2 FQNEAQ. CDR3 in amino acids: CASSPPEEQYF. CDR3 in DNA: TGTGCCAGCAGCCCTCCGGAAGAGCAGTACTTC.

This clonotype was detected once. The J gene is TRBJ1-1, the V gene TRBV4-1; possibly TRBD1 for D (5 bases). The CDR3 loop spans 15 amino acids. V lost 5 bases and J 1 base, leaving 14 bases between the germline ends. Per germline, CDR1 MGHRA and CDR2 YSYEKL. The DNA of the CDR3 is TGCGCCAGCAGCTTCAGGGTTCTAGGGAACACTGAAGCTTTCTTT. It codes for CASSFRVLGNTEAFF.

V usage is TRBV12-3 or TRBV12-4 and J usage is TRBJ2-1; tentatively, D is TRBD2 (7 bases). The CDR3 contains 15 residues. With 3 bases removed from V and 5 bases from J, the gap between germline ends came to 14 bases. CDR3 sequence: CASSFLGGANNEQFF. The CDR3 bases are TGTGCCAGCAGTTTTCTTGGGGGGGCAAACAATGAGCAGTTCTTC.

This clonotype came up once. This chain links TRBV5-1 with TRBJ2-1; unclear D gene. The CDR3 has 18 amino acids. The germline V and J ends were trimmed by 0 bases and 2 bases, with 18 bases remaining between them. Germline-derived CDR1 and CDR2 are SGHRS and YFSETQ. CDR3 in amino acids: CASSLDNRRPITYNEQFF. CDR3 sequence (DNA): TGCGCCAGCAGCTTGGATAACCGGCGCCCCATTACCTACAATGAGCAGTTCTTC.

V gene TRBV5-1 combines with J gene TRBJ2-7; D possibly uses TRBD1 or TRBD2 (6 bases each). This CDR3 has 15 amino acids. Germline-derived CDR1 and CDR2 are SGHRS and YFSETQ. The V and J ends lost 0 bases and 5 bases respectively, with 15 bases between them. The chain's CDR3 is CASSLEGTGRHEQYF. CDR3 bases: TGCGCCAGCAGCTTGGAAGGAACAGGGAGGCACGAGCAGTACTTC. Combining the CDR3 with reference TRBV5-1 and TRBJ2-7 gives the whole variable domain KAGVTQTPRYLIKTRGQQVTLSCSPISGHRSVSWYQQTPGQGLQFLFEYFSETQRNKGNFPGRFSGRQFSNSRSEMNVSTLELGDSALYLCASSLEGTGRHEQYFGPGTRLTVT.

This clonotype was picked up one time. The rearrangement joins TRBV6-2 or TRBV6-3 to TRBJ1-1; TRBD1 is a possible D gene (6 bases). From germline, CDR1 is MNHEY and CDR2 SVGEGT. V lost 6 bases and J lost 10, with 24 bases in between. The CDR3 loop spans 15 amino acids. The CDR3, as DNA: TGTGCCAGCAGACCGCACGTCAAGATACAGGGAATAGCTTTCTTT. It encodes CASRPHVKIQGIAFF.

This clonotype showed up just once. The chain is built from TRBV27 and TRBJ1-2; D may be TRBD1 (5 bases). The V end lost 6 bases, the J end lost 4 bases, and 24 bases lay between the germline ends. Germline CDR1 and CDR2: MNHEY and SMNVEV (reference sequence). CDR3 size: 17 residues. CDR3: CASRTKTSGHHLYGYTF. DNA for the CDR3: TGTGCCAGCAGGACGAAGACTAGTGGACACCACCTCTATGGCTACACCTTC.

The chain couples TRBV6-5 to TRBJ1-2; the match to TRBD1 covers 8 bases. This CDR3 region has 14 residues. CDR1 is MNHEY, CDR2 SVGAGI, per germline. V gave up 4 bases and J gave up 14 bases; unmatched junction bases: 15. CDR3 coding DNA: TGTGCCAGCAGTTTGACTCCGGGACAGGTGTCCTATACCTTC. It encodes CASSLTPGQVSYTF.

In nucleotides, the CDR3 is TGTGCCAGCAGTTTAGGAGGGACCGCCCACAATGAGCAGTACTTC. Protein: CASSLGGTAHNEQYF. The chain carries TRBV12-3 or TRBV12-4 and TRBJ2-5, with D perhaps assigned TRBD1 or TRBD2 (5 bases each). The CDR3 extends over 15 amino acids. Trimming pared 1 base from V and 11 bases from J, leaving 20 bases between.

The J gene is TRBJ1-5, the V gene TRBV4-1; D unclear. The CDR3 is 14 amino acids. Trimming removed 0 bases from V and 1 base from J, with 4 bases in between. Germline loops: CDR1 MGHRA, CDR2 YSYEKL. This CDR3 is CASSQEGSNQPQHF. CDR3 DNA sequence: TGCGCCAGCAGCCAAGAAGGCAGCAATCAGCCCCAGCATTTT.

This rearrangement joins TRBV12-3 or TRBV12-4 to TRBJ1-5; D may be TRBD1 (5 bases). The CDR3 extends over 14 amino acids. Trimming cost V 6 bases and J 4 bases, with 13 bases left between them. DNA of the CDR3: TGTGCCAGCAGCCCGCCCGGGACGAATCAGCCCCAGCATTTT. It encodes CASSPPGTNQPQHF.

This clonotype showed up just a few times. The genes are TRBV30 and TRBJ1-6; weak D call: TRBD1 (5 bases). This CDR3 has 11 amino acids. Germline-derived CDR1 and CDR2 are GTSNPN and SVGIG (reference sequence). V lost 1 base and J lost 13, with 8 bases in between. CDR3 sequence reads: CAWSGGWPLHF. CDR3 sequence (DNA): TGTGCCTGGAGTGGGGGGTGGCCCCTCCACTTT.

This clonotype came up a few times. This chain uses TRBV5-1 with TRBJ1-2; D remains unclear. The CDR3 loop spans 14 amino acids. Trimming stripped 0 bases from V and 6 bases from J, with 12 bases between. Per germline, CDR1 SGHRS and CDR2 YFSETQ. The CDR3 DNA reads as TGCGCCAGCAGCTTGGGAAGGCAGAAACATGGCTACACCTTC. This sequence encodes CASSLGRQKHGYTF.

As for this clonotype: At one end, the junction sequence differs from germline, possibly due to a read error. Written as DNA, the CDR3 is TGTGCCAGCAGCCCCAGGGGACCCTCCTCCTACGAGCACTACTTC. Translating gives CASSPRGPSSYEHYF. This chain connects TRBV5-6 to TRBJ2-7, with D possibly matching TRBD1 (6 bases). The CDR3 extends over 15 amino acids. Germline CDR1 and CDR2: SGHDT and YYEEEE.

This chain links TRBV5-1 with TRBJ2-3, with 9 positions matching TRBD2. The CDR3 consists of 16 residues. CDR1 and CDR2 from the germline V gene are SGHRS and YFSETQ. V trimming: 0 bases; J trimming: 4 bases; junction bases outside the gene matches: 6. This CDR3 reads CASSLVGGGAADTQYF. Here the CDR3 DNA reads TGCGCCAGCAGCTTGGTCGGCGGGGGGGCCGCAGATACGCAGTATTTT.

The chain is built from TRBV5-1 and TRBJ2-1; 12 nucleotides line up with TRBD2. Losses at the gene ends were 4 bases for V and 4 bases for J; bases not matched to a gene: 6. Germline V gene data show CDR1 as SGHRS and CDR2 as YFSETQ. There are 16 residues in the CDR3. CDR3 residues: CASSAGLAGTYNEQFF. CDR3 DNA sequence: TGCGCCAGCAGCGCTGGACTAGCGGGGACATACAATGAGCAGTTCTTC.

This clonotype was picked up a small number of times. This rearrangement joins TRBV5-1 to TRBJ2-5, with D perhaps given as TRBD1 or TRBD2 (6 bases each). Per the germline V gene, CDR1 is SGHRS and CDR2 is YFSETQ. Trimming removed 7 bases from V and 4 bases from J, with 11 bases in between. The CDR3 is 12 residues long. Here the CDR3 reads CASAQGGETQYF. In DNA form, the CDR3 reads TGCGCCAGCGCACAGGGAGGAGAGACCCAGTACTTC.

V and J are TRBV13 and TRBJ2-5; D unresolved. This CDR3 contains 14 residues. Germline CDR1 PRHDT, CDR2 FYEKMQ (reference sequence). Trimming took 5 bases from V and 5 from J, leaving 15 bases between them. The CDR3 region is CASSGPQVGETQYF. The CDR3 DNA follows: TGTGCCAGCAGCGGGCCCCAAGTGGGTGAGACCCAGTACTTC.

The chain combines TRBV20-1 with TRBJ2-7; D may be TRBD2 (6 bases). V lost 4 bases, J lost 4 bases, and 20 bases lay in between. This CDR3 is built from 15 residues. CDR1 is DFQATT, CDR2 SNEGSKA, per germline (reference sequence). The DNA of the CDR3 is TGCAGTGCTAACGGACTACCCAACAGCGGGTACGAGCAGTACTTC. Translated, it gives CSANGLPNSGYEQYF.

V usage is TRBV4-1 and J usage is TRBJ2-4, with TRBD2 matching 9 bases. Germline V CDR1 and CDR2: MGHRA, YSYEKL. The CDR3 is 17 amino acids. Unmatched junction bases numbered 7, after V lost 1 base and J lost 3 bases. DNA of the CDR3: TGCGCCAGCAGCCAAGGGGTGCGGGGGGGTTTCAAAAACATTCAGTACTTC. Translation: CASSQGVRGGFKNIQYF.